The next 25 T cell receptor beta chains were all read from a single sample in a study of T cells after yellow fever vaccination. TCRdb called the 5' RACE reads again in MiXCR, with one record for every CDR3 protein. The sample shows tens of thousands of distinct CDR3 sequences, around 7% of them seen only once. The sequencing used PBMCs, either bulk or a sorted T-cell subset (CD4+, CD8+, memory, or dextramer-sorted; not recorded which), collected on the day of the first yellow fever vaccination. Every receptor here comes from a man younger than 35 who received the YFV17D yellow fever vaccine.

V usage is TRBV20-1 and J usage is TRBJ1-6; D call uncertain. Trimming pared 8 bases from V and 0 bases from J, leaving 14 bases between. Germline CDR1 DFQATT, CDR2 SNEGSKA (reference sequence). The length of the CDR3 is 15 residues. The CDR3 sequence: CSPARASSYNSPLHF. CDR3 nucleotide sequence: TGCAGTCCCGCCAGAGCTAGCTCCTATAATTCACCCCTCCACTTT.

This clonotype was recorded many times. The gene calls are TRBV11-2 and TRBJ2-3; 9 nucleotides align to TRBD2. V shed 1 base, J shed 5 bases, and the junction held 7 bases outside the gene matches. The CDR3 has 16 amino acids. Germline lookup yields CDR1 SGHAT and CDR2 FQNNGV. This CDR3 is CASSLASGGYEDTQYF. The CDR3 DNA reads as TGTGCCAGCAGCTTAGCAAGCGGGGGGTATGAAGATACGCAGTATTTT.

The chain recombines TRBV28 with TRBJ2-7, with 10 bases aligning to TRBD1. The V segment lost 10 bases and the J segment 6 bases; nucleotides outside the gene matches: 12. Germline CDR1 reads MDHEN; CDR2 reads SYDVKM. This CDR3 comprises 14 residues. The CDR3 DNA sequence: TGTGCCATCGAATCCTCCGGGACAGGGGTCGAGCAGTACTTC. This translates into CAIESSGTGVEQYF.

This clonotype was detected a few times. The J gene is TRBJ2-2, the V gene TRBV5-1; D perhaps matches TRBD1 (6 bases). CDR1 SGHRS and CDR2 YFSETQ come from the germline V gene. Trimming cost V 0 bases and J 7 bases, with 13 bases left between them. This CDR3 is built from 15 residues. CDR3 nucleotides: TGCGCCAGCAGCTTGGCGGCAGAGGGGGACGGGGAGCTGTTTTTT. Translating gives CASSLAAEGDGELFF.

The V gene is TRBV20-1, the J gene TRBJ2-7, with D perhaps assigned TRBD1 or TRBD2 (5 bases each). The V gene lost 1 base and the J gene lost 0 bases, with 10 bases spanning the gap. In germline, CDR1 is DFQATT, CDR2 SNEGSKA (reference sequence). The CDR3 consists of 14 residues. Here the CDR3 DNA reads TGCAGTGCTAGAGGGGGACCGAGCTCCTACGAGCAGTACTTC. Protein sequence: CSARGGPSSYEQYF.

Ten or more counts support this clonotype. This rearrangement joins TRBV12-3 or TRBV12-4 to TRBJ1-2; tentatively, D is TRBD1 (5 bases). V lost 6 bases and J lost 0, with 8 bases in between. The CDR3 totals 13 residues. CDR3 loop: CASSQGPNYGYTF. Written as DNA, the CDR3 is TGTGCCAGCAGCCAGGGACCTAACTATGGCTACACCTTC.

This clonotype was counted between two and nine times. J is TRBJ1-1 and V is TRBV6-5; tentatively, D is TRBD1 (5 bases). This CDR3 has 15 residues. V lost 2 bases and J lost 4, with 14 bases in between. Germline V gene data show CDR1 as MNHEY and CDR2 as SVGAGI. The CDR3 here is CASSYDGVGGTEAFF. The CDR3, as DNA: TGTGCCAGCAGTTACGACGGTGTTGGGGGCACTGAAGCTTTCTTT.

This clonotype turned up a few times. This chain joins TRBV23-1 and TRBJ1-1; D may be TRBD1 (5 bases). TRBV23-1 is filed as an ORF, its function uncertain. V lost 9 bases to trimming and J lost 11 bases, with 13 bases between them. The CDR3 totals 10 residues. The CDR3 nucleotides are TGCGCCAGACTCGGGGGGATGGCTTTCTTT. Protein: CARLGGMAFF.

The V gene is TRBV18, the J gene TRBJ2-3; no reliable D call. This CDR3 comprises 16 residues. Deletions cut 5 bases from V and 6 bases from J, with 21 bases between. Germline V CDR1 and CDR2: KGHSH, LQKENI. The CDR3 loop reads CASSKANQRAGDTQYF. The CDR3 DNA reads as TGTGCCAGCTCAAAGGCTAATCAGCGAGCCGGGGATACGCAGTATTTT.

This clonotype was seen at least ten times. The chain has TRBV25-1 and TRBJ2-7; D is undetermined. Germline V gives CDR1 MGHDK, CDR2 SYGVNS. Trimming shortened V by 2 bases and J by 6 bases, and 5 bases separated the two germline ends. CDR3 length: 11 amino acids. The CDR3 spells CASSEPCEQYV. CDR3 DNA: TGTGCCAGCAGTGAACCGTGCGAGCAGTACGTC.

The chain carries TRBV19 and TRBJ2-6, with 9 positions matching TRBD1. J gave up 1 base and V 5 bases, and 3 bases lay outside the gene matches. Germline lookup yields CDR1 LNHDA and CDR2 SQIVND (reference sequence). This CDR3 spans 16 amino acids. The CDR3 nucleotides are TGTGCCAGTAGTCCGGGACAGGGTTCTGGGGCCAACGTCCTGACTTTC. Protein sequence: CASSPGQGSGANVLTF.

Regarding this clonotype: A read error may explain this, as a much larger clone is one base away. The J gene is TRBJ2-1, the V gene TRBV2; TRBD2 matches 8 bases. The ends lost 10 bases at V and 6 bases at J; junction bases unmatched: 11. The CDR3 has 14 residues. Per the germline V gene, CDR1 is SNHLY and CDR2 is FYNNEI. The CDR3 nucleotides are TGTGCCACTAGCTCGCGGGGGGCATTCAATGAGCAGTTCTTC. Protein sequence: CATSSRGAFNEQFF.

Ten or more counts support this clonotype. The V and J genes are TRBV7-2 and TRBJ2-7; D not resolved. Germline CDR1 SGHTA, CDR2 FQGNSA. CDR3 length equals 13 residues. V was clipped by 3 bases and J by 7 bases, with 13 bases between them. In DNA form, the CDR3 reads TGTGCCAGCAGCTTTTTTCCCAACGCGGAGCAGTACTTC. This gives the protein CASSFFPNAEQYF.

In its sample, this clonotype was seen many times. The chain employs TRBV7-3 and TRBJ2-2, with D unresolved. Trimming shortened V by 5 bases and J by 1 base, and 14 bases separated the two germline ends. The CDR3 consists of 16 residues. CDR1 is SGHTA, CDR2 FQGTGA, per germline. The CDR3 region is CASSPFGKENTGELFF. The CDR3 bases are TGTGCCAGCAGCCCATTCGGCAAAGAGAACACCGGGGAGCTGTTTTTT. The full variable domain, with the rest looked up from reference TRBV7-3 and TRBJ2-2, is GAGVSQTPSNKVTEKGKYVELRCDPISGHTALYWYRQSLGQGPEFLIYFQGTGAADDSGLPNDRFFAVRPEGSVSTLKIQRTERGDSAVYLCASSPFGKENTGELFFGEGSRLTVL.

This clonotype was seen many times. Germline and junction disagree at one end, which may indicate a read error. CDR3 DNA sequence: TGTGCCAGCACCTTAGGTACACATCTTAACACTGAAGCTTTCTTT. This codes for CASTLGTHLNTEAFF. The chain recombines TRBV7-9 with TRBJ1-1; D remains ambiguous. The CDR3 loop spans 15 amino acids. Per the germline V gene, CDR1 is SEHNR and CDR2 is FQNEAQ (reference sequence). Variable domain in full (rest from reference TRBV7-9 and TRBJ1-1): DTGVSQNPRHKITKRGQNVTFRCDPISEHNRLYWYRQTLGQGPEFLTYFQNEAQLEKSRLLSDRFSAERPKGSFSTLEIQRTEQGDSAMYLCASTLGTHLNTEAFFGQGTRLTVV.

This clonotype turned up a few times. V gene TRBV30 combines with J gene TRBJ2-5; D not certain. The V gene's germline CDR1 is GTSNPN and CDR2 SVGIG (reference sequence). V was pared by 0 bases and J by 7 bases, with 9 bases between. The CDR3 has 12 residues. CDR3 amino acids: CAWSVLGGTQYF. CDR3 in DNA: TGTGCCTGGAGTGTACTGGGCGGGACCCAGTACTTC.

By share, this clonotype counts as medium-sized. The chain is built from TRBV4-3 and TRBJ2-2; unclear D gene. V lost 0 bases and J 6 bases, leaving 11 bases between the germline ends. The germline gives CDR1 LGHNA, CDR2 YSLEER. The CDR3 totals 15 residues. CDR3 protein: CASSQDRRWAGELFF. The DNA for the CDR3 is TGCGCCAGCAGCCAAGACCGGAGATGGGCCGGGGAGCTGTTTTTT.

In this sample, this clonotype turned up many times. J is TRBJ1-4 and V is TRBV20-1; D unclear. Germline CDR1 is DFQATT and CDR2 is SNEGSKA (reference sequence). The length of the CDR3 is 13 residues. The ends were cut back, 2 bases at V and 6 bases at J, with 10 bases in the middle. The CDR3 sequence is CSARRAVHEKLFF. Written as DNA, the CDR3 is TGCAGTGCTAGACGGGCGGTCCATGAAAAACTGTTTTTT.

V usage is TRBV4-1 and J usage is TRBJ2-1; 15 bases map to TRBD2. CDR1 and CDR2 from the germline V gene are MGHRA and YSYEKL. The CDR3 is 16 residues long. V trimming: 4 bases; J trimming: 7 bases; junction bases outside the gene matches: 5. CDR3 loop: CASSLRTSGGANEQFF. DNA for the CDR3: TGCGCCAGCAGCCTCAGGACTAGCGGGGGGGCGAATGAGCAGTTCTTC.

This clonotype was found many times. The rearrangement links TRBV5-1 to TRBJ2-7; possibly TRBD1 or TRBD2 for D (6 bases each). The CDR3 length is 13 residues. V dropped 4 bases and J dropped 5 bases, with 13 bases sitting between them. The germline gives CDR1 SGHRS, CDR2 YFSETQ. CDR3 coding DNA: TGCGCCAGCAGCCTGGGGGGACAAAACGAGCAGTACGTC. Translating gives CASSLGGQNEQYV.

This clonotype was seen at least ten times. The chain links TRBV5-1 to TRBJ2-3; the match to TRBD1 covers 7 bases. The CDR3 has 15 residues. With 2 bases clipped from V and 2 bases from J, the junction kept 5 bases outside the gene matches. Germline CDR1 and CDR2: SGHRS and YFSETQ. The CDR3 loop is CASSLRTGITDTQYF. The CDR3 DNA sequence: TGCGCCAGCAGCTTAAGGACAGGTATCACAGATACGCAGTATTTT.

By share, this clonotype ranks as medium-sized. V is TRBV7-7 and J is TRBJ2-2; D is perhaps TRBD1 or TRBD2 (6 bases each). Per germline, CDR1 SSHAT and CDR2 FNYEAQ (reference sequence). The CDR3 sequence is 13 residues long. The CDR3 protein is CASAPGATGELFF. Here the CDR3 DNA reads TGTGCTAGCGCCCCGGGGGCCACCGGGGAGCTGTTTTTT.

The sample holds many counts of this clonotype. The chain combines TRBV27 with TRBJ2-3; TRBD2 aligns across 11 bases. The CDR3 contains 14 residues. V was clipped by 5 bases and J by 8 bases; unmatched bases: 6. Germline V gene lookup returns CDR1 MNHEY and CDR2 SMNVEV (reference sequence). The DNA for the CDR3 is TGTGCCAGCAGTCCCTTAGCGGGGGGGCGTACGCAGTATTTT. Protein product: CASSPLAGGRTQYF.

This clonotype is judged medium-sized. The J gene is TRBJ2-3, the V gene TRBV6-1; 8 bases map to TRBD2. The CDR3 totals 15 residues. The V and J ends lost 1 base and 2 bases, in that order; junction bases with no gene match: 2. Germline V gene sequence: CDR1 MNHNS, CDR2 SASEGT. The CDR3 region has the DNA TGTGCCAGCAGTGAAGGGACTAGCCACACAGATACGCAGTATTTT. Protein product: CASSEGTSHTDTQYF.

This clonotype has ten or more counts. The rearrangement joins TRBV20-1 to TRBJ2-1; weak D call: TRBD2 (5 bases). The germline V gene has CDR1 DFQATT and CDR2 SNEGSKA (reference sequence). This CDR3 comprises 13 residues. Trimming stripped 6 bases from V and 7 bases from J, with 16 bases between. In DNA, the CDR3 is TGCAGTGCCCGCCGGCCCTCGGGAAATGAGCAGTTCTTC. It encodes CSARRPSGNEQFF.